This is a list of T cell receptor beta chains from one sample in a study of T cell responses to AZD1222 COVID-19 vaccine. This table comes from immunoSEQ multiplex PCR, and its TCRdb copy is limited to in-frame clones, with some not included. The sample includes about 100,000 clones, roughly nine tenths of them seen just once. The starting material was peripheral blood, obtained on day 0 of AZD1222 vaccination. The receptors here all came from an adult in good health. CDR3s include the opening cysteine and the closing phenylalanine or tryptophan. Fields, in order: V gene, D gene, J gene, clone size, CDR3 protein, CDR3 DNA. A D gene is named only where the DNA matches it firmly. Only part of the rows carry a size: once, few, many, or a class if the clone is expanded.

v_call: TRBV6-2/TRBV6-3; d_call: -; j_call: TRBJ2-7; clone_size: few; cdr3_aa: CASSYRAAGLYF; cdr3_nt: TGTGCCAGCAGTTACCGCGCGGCCGGGCTGTACTTC
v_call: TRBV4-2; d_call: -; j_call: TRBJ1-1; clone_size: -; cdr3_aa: CASSQDPGAPTNTEAFF; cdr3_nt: TGTGCCAGCAGCCAAGATCCAGGTGCACCGACGAACACTGAAGCTTTCTTT
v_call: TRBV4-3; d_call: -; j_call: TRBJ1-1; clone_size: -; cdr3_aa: CASSQDPGQYPEAFF; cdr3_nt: TGCGCCAGCAGCCAAGATCCAGGACAGTATCCTGAAGCTTTCTTT
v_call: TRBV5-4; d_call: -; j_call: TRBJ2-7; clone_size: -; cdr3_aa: CASSWASGGLSYEQYF; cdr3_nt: TGTGCCAGCAGTTGGGCTTCAGGAGGCCTTTCCTACGAGCAGTACTTC
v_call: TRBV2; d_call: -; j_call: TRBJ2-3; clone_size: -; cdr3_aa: CASSEMGGLSTDTQYF; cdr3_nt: TGTGCCAGCAGTGAAATGGGCGGGCTAAGCACAGATACGCAGTATTTT
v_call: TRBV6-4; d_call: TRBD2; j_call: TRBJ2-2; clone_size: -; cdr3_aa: CASSDSTSGDTGELFF; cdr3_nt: TGTGCCAGCAGTGATTCAACTAGCGGAGACACCGGGGAGCTGTTTTTT
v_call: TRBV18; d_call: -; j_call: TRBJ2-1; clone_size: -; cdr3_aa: CASSPPLRPSYNEQFF; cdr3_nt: TGTGCCAGCTCACCCCCGTTAAGGCCCTCCTACAATGAGCAGTTCTTC
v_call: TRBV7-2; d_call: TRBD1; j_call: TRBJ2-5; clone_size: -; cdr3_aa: CASSEPGQQETQYF; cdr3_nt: TGTGCCAGCAGCGAACCGGGACAGCAAGAGACCCAGTACTTC
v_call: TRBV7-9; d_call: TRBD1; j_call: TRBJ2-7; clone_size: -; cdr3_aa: CASSLDGRGSNEQYF; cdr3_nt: TGTGCCAGCAGCTTAGATGGCAGGGGGAGTAACGAGCAGTACTTC
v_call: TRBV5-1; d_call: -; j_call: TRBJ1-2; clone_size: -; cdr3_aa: CASSWVPSGGKDGYTF; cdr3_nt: TGCGCCAGCAGCTGGGTACCCTCGGGGGGAAAGGATGGCTACACCTTC
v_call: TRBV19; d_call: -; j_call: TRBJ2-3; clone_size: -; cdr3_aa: CASSIGRTDTQYF; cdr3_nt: TGTGCCAGTAGTATCGGCCGGACAGATACGCAGTATTTT
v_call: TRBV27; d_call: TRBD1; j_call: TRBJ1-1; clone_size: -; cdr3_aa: CASSYGAGTANTEAFF; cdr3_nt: TGTGCCAGCAGTTATGGAGCCGGGACAGCAAACACTGAAGCTTTCTTT
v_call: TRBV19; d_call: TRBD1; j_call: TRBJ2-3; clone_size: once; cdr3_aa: CASSPSGGERDTQYF; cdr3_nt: TGTGCCAGTTCTCCCTCAGGGGGCGAGAGAGATACGCAGTATTTT
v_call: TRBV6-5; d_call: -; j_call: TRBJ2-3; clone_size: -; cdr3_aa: CASSLPGTDTQYF; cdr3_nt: TGTGCCAGCAGTTTACCTGGCACAGATACGCAGTATTTT
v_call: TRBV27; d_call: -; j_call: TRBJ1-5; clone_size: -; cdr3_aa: CASKPGYSNQPQHF; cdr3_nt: TGTGCCAGCAAACCGGGATATAGCAATCAGCCCCAGCATTTT
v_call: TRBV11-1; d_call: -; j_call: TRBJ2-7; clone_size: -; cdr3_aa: CASSWGPDRYEQYF; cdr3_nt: TGTGCCAGCAGCTGGGGTCCCGATCGCTACGAGCAGTACTTC
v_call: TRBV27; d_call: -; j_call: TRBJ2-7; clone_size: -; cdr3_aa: CASSLLGNWGEQYF; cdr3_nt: TGTGCCAGCAGTTTATTGGGTAACTGGGGCGAGCAGTACTTC
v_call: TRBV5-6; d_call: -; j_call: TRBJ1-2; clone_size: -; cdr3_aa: CASSFSSGAPAYGYTF; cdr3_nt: TGTGCCAGCAGCTTTTCGTCAGGGGCGCCTGCGTATGGCTACACCTTC
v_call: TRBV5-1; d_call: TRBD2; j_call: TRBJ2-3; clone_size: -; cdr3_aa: CASRPPGRAEDTQYF; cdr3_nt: TGCGCCAGCAGACCTCCCGGGAGGGCCGAAGATACGCAGTATTTT
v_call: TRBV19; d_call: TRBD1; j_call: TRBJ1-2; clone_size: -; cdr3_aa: CASSSGTVGYTF; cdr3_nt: TGTGCCAGTAGCTCCGGGACAGTTGGCTACACCTTC
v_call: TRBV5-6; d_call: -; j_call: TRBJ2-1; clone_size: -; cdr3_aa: CASYSFSSYNEQFF; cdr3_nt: TGTGCCAGCTACAGCTTTAGCTCCTACAATGAGCAGTTCTTC
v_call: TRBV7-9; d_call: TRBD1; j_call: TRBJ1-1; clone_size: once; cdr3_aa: CASSWGTGGNTEAFF; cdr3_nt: TGTGCCAGCAGCTGGGGGACAGGGGGCAACACTGAAGCTTTCTTT
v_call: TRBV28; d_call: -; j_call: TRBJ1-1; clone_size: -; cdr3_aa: CASRENAHGTEAFF; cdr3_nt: TGTGCCAGCAGAGAAAACGCTCACGGCACTGAAGCTTTCTTT
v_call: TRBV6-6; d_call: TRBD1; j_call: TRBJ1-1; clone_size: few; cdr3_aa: CASRSRTGVNTEAFF; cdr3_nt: TGTGCCAGCAGATCCCGGACAGGGGTTAACACTGAAGCTTTCTTT
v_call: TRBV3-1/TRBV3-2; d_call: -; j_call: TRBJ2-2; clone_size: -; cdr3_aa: CASSQFGSGELFF; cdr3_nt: TGTGCCAGCAGCCAATTCGGATCCGGGGAGCTGTTTTTT
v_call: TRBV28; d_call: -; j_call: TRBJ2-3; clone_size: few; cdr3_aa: CASSSTDTQYF; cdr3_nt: TGTGCCAGCAGTTCCACAGATACGCAGTATTTT
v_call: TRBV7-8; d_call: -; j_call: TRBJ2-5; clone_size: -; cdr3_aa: CASSALRVVVGKTQYF; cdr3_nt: TGTGCCAGCAGCGCACTAAGGGTAGTAGTAGGGAAGACCCAGTACTTC
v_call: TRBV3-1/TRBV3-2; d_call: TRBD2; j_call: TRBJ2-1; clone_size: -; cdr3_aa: CASASGSGSEQFF; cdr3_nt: TGTGCCAGCGCTAGCGGGAGTGGTAGTGAGCAGTTCTTC
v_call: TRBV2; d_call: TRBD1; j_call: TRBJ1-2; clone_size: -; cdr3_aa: CASSRGQVSSSNYGYTF; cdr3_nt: TGTGCCAGCAGTAGAGGACAGGTATCGTCTTCTAACTATGGCTACACCTTC
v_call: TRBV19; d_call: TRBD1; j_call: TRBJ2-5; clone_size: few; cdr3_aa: CASSIAQGGETQYF; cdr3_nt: TGTGCCAGTAGTATTGCACAGGGGGGAGAGACCCAGTACTTC
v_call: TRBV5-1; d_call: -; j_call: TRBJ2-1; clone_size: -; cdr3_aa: CASSLDNEQFF; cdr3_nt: TGCGCCAGCAGCTTGGACAATGAGCAGTTCTTC
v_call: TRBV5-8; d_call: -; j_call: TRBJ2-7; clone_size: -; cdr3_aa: CASSLRRNLYEQYF; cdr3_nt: TGTGCCAGCAGCTTGAGGCGAAACCTTTACGAGCAGTACTTC
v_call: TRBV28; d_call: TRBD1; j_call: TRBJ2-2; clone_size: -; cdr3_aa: CASSLVTGSATGELFF; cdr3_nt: TGTGCCAGCAGTTTAGTGACAGGGAGTGCCACCGGGGAGCTGTTTTTT
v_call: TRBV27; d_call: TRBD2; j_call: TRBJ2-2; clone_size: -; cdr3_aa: CASSYLTSGKTGELFF; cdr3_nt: TGTGCCAGCAGTTACCTGACTAGCGGGAAGACCGGGGAGCTGTTTTTT
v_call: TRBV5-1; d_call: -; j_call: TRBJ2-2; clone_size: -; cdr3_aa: CASSLNPAPTPNTGELFF; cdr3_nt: TGCGCCAGCAGCCTGAACCCGGCCCCAACCCCGAACACCGGGGAGCTGTTTTTT
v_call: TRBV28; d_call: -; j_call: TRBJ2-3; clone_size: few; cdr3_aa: CASSSRIAATDTQYF; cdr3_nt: TGTGCCAGCAGTTCTCGTATAGCGGCCACAGATACGCAGTATTTT
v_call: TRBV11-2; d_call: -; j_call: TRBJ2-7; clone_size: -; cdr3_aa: CASSLVSLPREQYF; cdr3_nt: TGTGCCAGCAGCTTAGTCTCCCTTCCGCGGGAGCAGTACTTC
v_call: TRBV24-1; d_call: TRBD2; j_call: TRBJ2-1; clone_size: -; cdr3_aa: CATSGGRDWTSGNYEQFF; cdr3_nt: TGTGCCACCAGTGGGGGGAGGGACTGGACTAGCGGGAACTATGAGCAGTTCTTC
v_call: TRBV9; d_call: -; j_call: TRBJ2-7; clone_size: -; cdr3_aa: CASSVEASLGRYEQYF; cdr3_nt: TGTGCCAGCAGCGTAGAGGCTTCCCTGGGGCGCTACGAGCAGTACTTC
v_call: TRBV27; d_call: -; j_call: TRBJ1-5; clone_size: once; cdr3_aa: CASSLRIDGTNQPQHF; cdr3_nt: TGTGCCAGCAGTTTAAGAATCGACGGTACGAATCAGCCCCAGCATTTT
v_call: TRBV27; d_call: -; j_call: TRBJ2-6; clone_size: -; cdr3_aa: CASSLLEGAPLTF; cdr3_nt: TGTGCCAGCAGTTTATTGGAGGGGGCCCCCCTGACTTTC
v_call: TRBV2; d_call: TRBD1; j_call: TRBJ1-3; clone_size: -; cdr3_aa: CASSGDRVGNTIYF; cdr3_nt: TGTGCCAGCAGCGGCGACAGGGTCGGAAACACCATATATTTT
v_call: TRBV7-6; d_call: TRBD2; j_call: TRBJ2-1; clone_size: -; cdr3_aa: CASSLGVGNWISGRISYNEQFF; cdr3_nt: TGTGCCAGCAGCTTGGGCGTAGGCAACTGGATTAGCGGGAGAATATCCTACAATGAGCAGTTCTTC
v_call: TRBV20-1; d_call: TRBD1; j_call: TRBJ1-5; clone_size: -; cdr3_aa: CSASAGGYSNQPQHF; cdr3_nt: TGCAGTGCTAGTGCAGGGGGGTATAGCAATCAGCCCCAGCATTTT